A selection of T cell receptor beta chains follows, all from one sample in a study of long-term antiretroviral therapy in people with HIV. Using immunoSEQ multiplex PCR, the repertoire was profiled, and TCRdb retains in-frame clones only, with some absent. The sample lists about 24,000 clones; under 85% were seen once. Sequencing was performed on unsorted PBMCs, taken 0.4 years after starting antiretroviral therapy. All receptors come from a man in his fifties or sixties with HIV. Each CDR3 is given with its conserved first and last residue. Each record gives: clone size, J gene, D gene, V gene, CDR3 DNA, CDR3 protein. A D gene is named only where the DNA matches it firmly. Clone size is not always given. Where it is, it says once, few, many or a class for expanded clones.

clone size: -
J gene: TRBJ2-3
D gene: -
V gene: TRBV2
CDR3 DNA: TGTGCCAGCAGTTACAGCACAGATACGCAGTATTTT
CDR3 protein: CASSYSTDTQYF

clone size: -
J gene: TRBJ1-1
D gene: -
V gene: TRBV5-4
CDR3 DNA: TGTGCCAGCAGCTTCGGGACCCTGTGGACCGGGGAGATGGGCACTGAAGCTTTCTTT
CDR3 protein: CASSFGTLWTGEMGTEAFF

clone size: once
J gene: TRBJ1-4
D gene: -
V gene: TRBV30
CDR3 DNA: TGTGCTGGAACAGGAAGCAGAGAAAAACTGTTTTTT
CDR3 protein: CAGTGSREKLFF

clone size: -
J gene: TRBJ1-4
D gene: -
V gene: TRBV19
CDR3 DNA: TGTGCCAGTAGTATTGTGGGCCCCAGAGAAAAACTGTTTTTT
CDR3 protein: CASSIVGPREKLFF

clone size: -
J gene: TRBJ1-2
D gene: -
V gene: TRBV28
CDR3 DNA: TGTGCCAGCAGTGCCAGGGATTATGGCTACACCTTC
CDR3 protein: CASSARDYGYTF

clone size: few
J gene: TRBJ2-1
D gene: -
V gene: TRBV27
CDR3 DNA: TGTGCCAGCAGTTACGGCGGGAACTACAATGAGCAGTTCTTC
CDR3 protein: CASSYGGNYNEQFF

clone size: few
J gene: TRBJ1-5
D gene: -
V gene: TRBV27
CDR3 DNA: TGTGCCAGCAGTCTCTCGAGGGCGAGACAGCCCCAGCATTTT
CDR3 protein: CASSLSRARQPQHF

clone size: -
J gene: TRBJ1-5
D gene: -
V gene: TRBV6-6
CDR3 DNA: TGTGCCAGCAGTTACGTCGGCAGCAATCAGCCCCAGCATTTT
CDR3 protein: CASSYVGSNQPQHF

clone size: -
J gene: TRBJ2-3
D gene: TRBD2
V gene: TRBV7-6
CDR3 DNA: TGTGCCAGCAGCTCCCGGACTAGCGGGGAAACAGATACGCAGTATTTT
CDR3 protein: CASSSRTSGETDTQYF

clone size: -
J gene: TRBJ1-1
D gene: -
V gene: TRBV28
CDR3 DNA: TGTGCCAGCAGGCGCTATGAAACAGGGCCGAACACTGAAGCTTTCTTT
CDR3 protein: CASRRYETGPNTEAFF

clone size: -
J gene: TRBJ2-1
D gene: -
V gene: TRBV9
CDR3 DNA: TGTGCCAGCAGCCTCGGGCGGGACGGGAGCTCCTACAATGAGCAGTTCTTC
CDR3 protein: CASSLGRDGSSYNEQFF

clone size: -
J gene: TRBJ2-7
D gene: -
V gene: TRBV6-5
CDR3 DNA: TGTGCCAGCAGTTACAGCAGGAGGTACGAGCAGTACTTC
CDR3 protein: CASSYSRRYEQYF

clone size: -
J gene: TRBJ1-1
D gene: -
V gene: TRBV9
CDR3 DNA: TGTGCCAGCAGCTTCCCAAGGGGGGTGGCCCTTATAGCTTTCTTT
CDR3 protein: CASSFPRGVALIAFF

clone size: few
J gene: TRBJ2-3
D gene: TRBD1
V gene: TRBV15
CDR3 DNA: TGTGCCACCAGCAGAGACTTACAGGGGCCAGATACGCAGTATTTT
CDR3 protein: CATSRDLQGPDTQYF

clone size: -
J gene: TRBJ2-1
D gene: -
V gene: TRBV28
CDR3 DNA: TGTGCCAGCAGCCCCCGATACGATGAGCAGTTCTTC
CDR3 protein: CASSPRYDEQFF

clone size: -
J gene: TRBJ2-7
D gene: -
V gene: TRBV2
CDR3 DNA: TGTGCCAGCAGCTGGGACGGGACCGGACCGGCAGGCGAGCAGTACTTC
CDR3 protein: CASSWDGTGPAGEQYF

clone size: -
J gene: TRBJ1-5
D gene: -
V gene: TRBV30
CDR3 DNA: TGTGCCTGGGCGTGGGTAGGGGCCAGTCAGCCCCAGCATTTT
CDR3 protein: CAWAWVGASQPQHF

clone size: few
J gene: TRBJ1-2
D gene: -
V gene: TRBV9
CDR3 DNA: TGTGCCAGCAGCGACGGGCTCTATGGCTACACCTTC
CDR3 protein: CASSDGLYGYTF

clone size: -
J gene: TRBJ2-3
D gene: -
V gene: TRBV9
CDR3 DNA: TGTGCCAGCAGCGTAGAGGGGACCGGGGGAGATACGCAGTATTTT
CDR3 protein: CASSVEGTGGDTQYF

clone size: -
J gene: TRBJ2-1
D gene: -
V gene: TRBV7-2
CDR3 DNA: TGTGCCAGCAGCTTAGTAGGAGGGGCCCCCGTTAATCAGCAGTTCTTC
CDR3 protein: CASSLVGGAPVNQQFF

clone size: -
J gene: TRBJ1-1
D gene: -
V gene: TRBV7-9
CDR3 DNA: TGTGCCAGCAGCCTACTCGGGGTAGAAGCTTTCTTT
CDR3 protein: CASSLLGVEAFF

clone size: few
J gene: TRBJ2-7
D gene: TRBD1
V gene: TRBV9
CDR3 DNA: TGTGCCAGCAGCGCTGGACAGGGAGGCCTATACGAGCAGTACTTC
CDR3 protein: CASSAGQGGLYEQYF

clone size: -
J gene: TRBJ1-5
D gene: -
V gene: TRBV5-1
CDR3 DNA: TGCGCCAGCAGCCTCAACCGGGGGCAGCCCCAGCATTTT
CDR3 protein: CASSLNRGQPQHF

clone size: once
J gene: TRBJ2-2
D gene: -
V gene: TRBV6-5
CDR3 DNA: TGTGCCAGCAGCTTTCTTCTCTCCGGGGAGCTGTTTTTT
CDR3 protein: CASSFLLSGELFF

clone size: -
J gene: TRBJ2-7
D gene: -
V gene: TRBV11-3
CDR3 DNA: TGTGCCAGCAGCTTAGCTGGCGGCTCCTACGAGCAGTACTTC
CDR3 protein: CASSLAGGSYEQYF

clone size: few
J gene: TRBJ2-7
D gene: -
V gene: TRBV7-8
CDR3 DNA: TGTGCCAGCAGCTTAACGGAGGCCTACGAGCAGTACTTC
CDR3 protein: CASSLTEAYEQYF

clone size: -
J gene: TRBJ2-7
D gene: -
V gene: TRBV7-3
CDR3 DNA: TGTGCCAGCAGCTTAACTCCAGGGATAGGCGAGCAGTACTTC
CDR3 protein: CASSLTPGIGEQYF

clone size: -
J gene: TRBJ1-1
D gene: -
V gene: TRBV27
CDR3 DNA: TGTGCCAGCAGCGGATCAGGGAGGAACACTGAAGCTTTCTTT
CDR3 protein: CASSGSGRNTEAFF

clone size: -
J gene: TRBJ1-4
D gene: -
V gene: TRBV19
CDR3 DNA: TGTGCCAGTAGCCTTCACCACAGGTCCTTAGAGGAAAAACTGTTTTTT
CDR3 protein: CASSLHHRSLEEKLFF

clone size: -
J gene: TRBJ1-4
D gene: -
V gene: TRBV7-2
CDR3 DNA: TGTGCCAGCAGCTTTCGGAGGTACGAAAAACTGTTTTTT
CDR3 protein: CASSFRRYEKLFF

clone size: -
J gene: TRBJ1-1
D gene: -
V gene: TRBV4-2
CDR3 DNA: TGTGCCAGCAGCCAAGATGGTCCTAGGGGGGATTCGAACACTGAAGCTTTCTTT
CDR3 protein: CASSQDGPRGDSNTEAFF

clone size: -
J gene: TRBJ2-2
D gene: -
V gene: TRBV18
CDR3 DNA: TGTGCCAGCTCACCGCCAGGACTTGCGAACACCGGGGAGCTGTTTTTT
CDR3 protein: CASSPPGLANTGELFF

clone size: -
J gene: TRBJ2-1
D gene: TRBD1
V gene: TRBV7-6
CDR3 DNA: TGTGCCAGCAGCTTAGTGCCGGGGTCGGACAGGGTTTCCTACAATGAGCAGTTCTTC
CDR3 protein: CASSLVPGSDRVSYNEQFF

clone size: -
J gene: TRBJ2-7
D gene: TRBD1
V gene: TRBV11-2
CDR3 DNA: TGTGCCAGCAGCGTGAGACAGGGAACAATATACGAGCAGTACTTC
CDR3 protein: CASSVRQGTIYEQYF

clone size: -
J gene: TRBJ2-7
D gene: -
V gene: TRBV4-1
CDR3 DNA: TGCGCCAGCAGCTACCGGGACTCTAACGAGCAGTACTTC
CDR3 protein: CASSYRDSNEQYF

clone size: -
J gene: TRBJ2-3
D gene: TRBD2
V gene: TRBV27
CDR3 DNA: TGTGCCAGCAGTCCGGGACTAGGGGATTTCACAGATACGCAGTATTTT
CDR3 protein: CASSPGLGDFTDTQYF

clone size: -
J gene: TRBJ2-3
D gene: TRBD2
V gene: TRBV7-3
CDR3 DNA: TGTGCCAGCAGCCAAGGACTAGCGGGGGGAAAGCAGTATTTT
CDR3 protein: CASSQGLAGGKQYF

clone size: -
J gene: TRBJ1-1
D gene: -
V gene: TRBV11-2
CDR3 DNA: TGTGCCAGCAGCTTAGATCCGGCAGGGGAGACTGAAGCTTTCTTT
CDR3 protein: CASSLDPAGETEAFF

clone size: -
J gene: TRBJ2-1
D gene: TRBD2
V gene: TRBV28
CDR3 DNA: TGTGCCAGCAGTCTCTTTAGCGGGGCCTCCTACAATGAGCAGTTCTTC
CDR3 protein: CASSLFSGASYNEQFF

clone size: few
J gene: TRBJ2-3
D gene: TRBD2
V gene: TRBV7-9
CDR3 DNA: TGTGCCAGCAGTTTCCTTAGCGGGGGCACAGATACGCAGTATTTT
CDR3 protein: CASSFLSGGTDTQYF

clone size: -
J gene: TRBJ1-2
D gene: TRBD1
V gene: TRBV15
CDR3 DNA: TGTGCCACCAGCAGAGATCTCTACGGGACAGGGTATACCTTC
CDR3 protein: CATSRDLYGTGYTF

clone size: -
J gene: TRBJ2-7
D gene: TRBD2
V gene: TRBV27
CDR3 DNA: TGTGCCAGCAGTTGGGGCGGGAGCTCCTACGAGCAGTACTTC
CDR3 protein: CASSWGGSSYEQYF

clone size: -
J gene: TRBJ2-7
D gene: TRBD2
V gene: TRBV15
CDR3 DNA: TGTGCCACCAGCTCCCGGGGGGCCTACGAGCAGTACTTC
CDR3 protein: CATSSRGAYEQYF

clone size: -
J gene: TRBJ2-7
D gene: -
V gene: TRBV19
CDR3 DNA: TGTGCCAGTAGTACCGACAACGGCGCCTCTACGGCCTACGAGCAGTACTTC
CDR3 protein: CASSTDNGASTAYEQYF

clone size: once
J gene: TRBJ1-1
D gene: TRBD1
V gene: TRBV18
CDR3 DNA: TGTGCCAGCTCACCCCAGACAGGGAGACGGGCTGAAGCTTTCTTT
CDR3 protein: CASSPQTGRRAEAFF

clone size: -
J gene: TRBJ2-7
D gene: TRBD2
V gene: TRBV7-2
CDR3 DNA: TGTGCCAGCAGCAAGGGAGCGGGGGGAGACGAGCAGTACTTC
CDR3 protein: CASSKGAGGDEQYF